These T cell receptor beta chains were read from a single sample in a study of vaccination and CD4 T cells after COVID-19. MiXCR was run by TCRdb on the PCR reads, yielding one entry per CDR3 protein. The sample consists of 15,000 to 20,000 distinct CDR3 sequences, 55% to 65% of them appearing once. The starting material was CD4+ T cells from blood, obtained after SARS-CoV-2 vaccination. All receptors come from a human donor who had recovered from COVID-19. Both conserved end residues are part of each CDR3. D genes are given only for firm matches. The size field is filled for only some rows; it gives once, few, many or a size class.

CDR3 protein: CASSADSQETQYF
CDR3 DNA: TGTGCCAGCAGTGCCGATAGCCAAGAGACCCAGTACTTC
J gene: TRBJ2-5
V gene: TRBV2
clone size: NA
D gene: NA

CDR3 protein: CSARAPPRELADTQYF
CDR3 DNA: TGCAGTGCTAGAGCCCCCCCGCGGGAGTTGGCAGATACGCAGTATTTT
J gene: TRBJ2-3
V gene: TRBV20-1
clone size: NA
D gene: TRBD2

CDR3 protein: CASTRESSSEQYF
CDR3 DNA: TGTGCCAGCACTCGGGAGTCTTCTAGCGAGCAGTACTTC
J gene: TRBJ2-7
V gene: TRBV5-4
clone size: NA
D gene: NA

CDR3 protein: CSASDRGVRGYTF
CDR3 DNA: TGCAGTGCTAGCGACAGGGGAGTGAGGGGCTACACCTTC
J gene: TRBJ1-2
V gene: TRBV20-1
clone size: NA
D gene: TRBD1

CDR3 protein: CASSRLVSVGELFF
CDR3 DNA: TGTGCCAGCAGCAGACTAGTATCGGTTGGGGAGCTGTTTTTT
J gene: TRBJ2-2
V gene: TRBV7-2
clone size: NA
D gene: NA

CDR3 protein: CASSRDRFDYEQYF
CDR3 DNA: TGTGCCAGCAGTCGAGACAGGTTTGACTACGAGCAGTACTTC
J gene: TRBJ2-7
V gene: TRBV2
clone size: NA
D gene: NA

CDR3 protein: CASSQEAGASVSTGELFF
CDR3 DNA: TGCGCCAGCAGCCAAGAAGCCGGGGCTAGCGTGAGCACCGGGGAGCTGTTTTTT
J gene: TRBJ2-2
V gene: TRBV4-3
clone size: once
D gene: NA

CDR3 protein: CASSLSAVYNSPLHF
CDR3 DNA: TGTGCCAGCAGTTTATCGGCGGTCTATAATTCACCCCTCCACTTT
J gene: TRBJ1-6
V gene: TRBV27
clone size: NA
D gene: NA

CDR3 protein: CASSEGTGELFF
CDR3 DNA: TGTGCCAGCAGTGAAGGCACCGGGGAGCTGTTTTTT
J gene: TRBJ2-2
V gene: TRBV2
clone size: NA
D gene: NA

CDR3 protein: CASSLVADPYNEQFF
CDR3 DNA: TGCGCCAGCAGCTTGGTGGCCGATCCGTACAATGAGCAGTTCTTC
J gene: TRBJ2-1
V gene: TRBV5-1
clone size: NA
D gene: NA

CDR3 protein: CASSPRQGSSNQPQHF
CDR3 DNA: TGTGCCAGCAGTCCACGACAGGGATCTAGCAATCAGCCCCAGCATTTT
J gene: TRBJ1-5
V gene: TRBV27
clone size: few
D gene: TRBD1

CDR3 protein: CASSLESGGEQYF
CDR3 DNA: TGTGCTAGCAGCTTAGAGTCGGGAGGGGAGCAGTACTTC
J gene: TRBJ2-7
V gene: TRBV7-7
clone size: few
D gene: TRBD2

CDR3 protein: CSVPGGTGDASEQYF
CDR3 DNA: TGCAGTGTCCCCGGGGGGACAGGGGATGCCAGCGAGCAGTACTTC
J gene: TRBJ2-7
V gene: TRBV20-1
clone size: few
D gene: TRBD1

CDR3 protein: CASTRDGSPLHF
CDR3 DNA: TGTGCCAGCACTCGCGACGGTTCACCCCTCCACTTT
J gene: TRBJ1-6
V gene: TRBV7-2
clone size: NA
D gene: NA

CDR3 protein: CASSLGYYTTDTQYF
CDR3 DNA: TGTGCCAGCAGCTTAGGGTACTACACCACAGATACGCAGTATTTT
J gene: TRBJ2-3
V gene: TRBV7-2
clone size: NA
D gene: NA

CDR3 protein: CASSLNRGETQYF
CDR3 DNA: TGTGCCAGCAGCTTAAACAGGGGAGAGACCCAGTACTTC
J gene: TRBJ2-5
V gene: TRBV7-2
clone size: NA
D gene: TRBD1

CDR3 protein: CASSVSGGNTEAFF
CDR3 DNA: TGTGCCAGCAGTGTATCAGGGGGGAACACTGAAGCTTTCTTT
J gene: TRBJ1-1
V gene: TRBV6-1
clone size: few
D gene: TRBD1

CDR3 protein: CASGQERTGELFF
CDR3 DNA: TGTGCCAGCGGGCAGGAACGCACCGGGGAGCTGTTTTTT
J gene: TRBJ2-2
V gene: TRBV7-8
clone size: NA
D gene: NA

CDR3 protein: CASRETDTQYF
CDR3 DNA: TGTGCCAGCAGAGAAACAGATACGCAGTATTTT
J gene: TRBJ2-3
V gene: TRBV6-1
clone size: few
D gene: NA

CDR3 protein: CASSKTSYNEQFF
CDR3 DNA: TGTGCCAGCAGCAAGACTAGCTACAATGAGCAGTTCTTC
J gene: TRBJ2-1
V gene: TRBV6-2/TRBV6-3
clone size: NA
D gene: NA

CDR3 protein: CASSPFAGNNEQFF
CDR3 DNA: TGTGCCAGCTCACCCTTTGCGGGAAACAATGAGCAGTTCTTC
J gene: TRBJ2-1
V gene: TRBV18
clone size: NA
D gene: NA

CDR3 protein: CASWPLTSGSIAVPGELFF
CDR3 DNA: TGTGCCAGCTGGCCCTTAACTAGCGGGAGTATTGCTGTCCCCGGGGAGCTGTTTTTT
J gene: TRBJ2-2
V gene: TRBV4-2
clone size: NA
D gene: TRBD2

CDR3 protein: CASSLAPPGLSNQPQHF
CDR3 DNA: TGTGCCAGCAGCCTCGCCCCACCCGGTTTAAGCAATCAGCCCCAGCATTTT
J gene: TRBJ1-5
V gene: TRBV7-2
clone size: NA
D gene: NA

CDR3 protein: CASSESSEAGLGGYTF
CDR3 DNA: TGCGCCAGCAGTGAGTCTAGTGAGGCAGGGTTGGGTGGCTACACCTTC
J gene: TRBJ1-2
V gene: TRBV10-1
clone size: few
D gene: NA

CDR3 protein: CASSPEGIGTEAFF
CDR3 DNA: TGTGCCAGCAGCCCCGAGGGAATAGGGACTGAAGCTTTCTTT
J gene: TRBJ1-1
V gene: TRBV7-9
clone size: NA
D gene: NA

CDR3 protein: CSATPWGLGTDTQYF
CDR3 DNA: TGCAGTGCTACCCCCTGGGGACTAGGCACAGATACGCAGTATTTT
J gene: TRBJ2-3
V gene: TRBV20-1
clone size: NA
D gene: TRBD2

CDR3 protein: CASTAGRRANTEAFF
CDR3 DNA: TGTGCCAGCACCGCCGGGAGGAGGGCGAACACTGAAGCTTTCTTT
J gene: TRBJ1-1
V gene: TRBV12-3/TRBV12-4
clone size: NA
D gene: NA

CDR3 protein: CASSTGFNSPLHF
CDR3 DNA: TGTGCCAGCAGTACGGGGTTCAATTCACCCCTCCACTTT
J gene: TRBJ1-6
V gene: TRBV28
clone size: NA
D gene: NA

CDR3 protein: CASSASTGSNQPQHF
CDR3 DNA: TGTGCCAGCAGTGCGTCGACGGGCAGCAATCAGCCCCAGCATTTT
J gene: TRBJ1-5
V gene: TRBV2
clone size: NA
D gene: NA

CDR3 protein: CAWSVGTGWDNQPQHF
CDR3 DNA: TGTGCCTGGAGTGTAGGCACTGGCTGGGACAATCAGCCCCAGCATTTT
J gene: TRBJ1-5
V gene: TRBV30
clone size: few
D gene: NA

CDR3 protein: CSARPGRLNYGYTF
CDR3 DNA: TGCAGTGCTAGGCCTGGCAGGCTTAACTATGGCTACACCTTC
J gene: TRBJ1-2
V gene: TRBV20-1
clone size: NA
D gene: NA

CDR3 protein: CASSQGGRGDEQYF
CDR3 DNA: TGCGCCAGCAGCCAAGGGGGGAGGGGCGACGAGCAGTACTTC
J gene: TRBJ2-7
V gene: TRBV4-3
clone size: NA
D gene: TRBD2

CDR3 protein: CASSPGTGSLNTEAFF
CDR3 DNA: TGTGCCAGCAGCCCCGGGACAGGGAGCTTGAACACTGAAGCTTTCTTT
J gene: TRBJ1-1
V gene: TRBV5-6
clone size: NA
D gene: TRBD1

CDR3 protein: CASGGQGANYGYTF
CDR3 DNA: TGTGCCAGCGGAGGTCAGGGGGCGAACTATGGCTACACCTTC
J gene: TRBJ1-2
V gene: TRBV2
clone size: few
D gene: TRBD1

CDR3 protein: CSARVPGGYYSYEQYF
CDR3 DNA: TGCAGTGCTAGAGTTCCTGGGGGTTACTACTCCTACGAGCAGTACTTC
J gene: TRBJ2-7
V gene: TRBV20-1
clone size: NA
D gene: NA

CDR3 protein: CSAREGESLLYIQYF
CDR3 DNA: TGCAGTGCTAGAGAAGGGGAGAGTTTGCTGTACATTCAGTACTTC
J gene: TRBJ2-4
V gene: TRBV20-1
clone size: NA
D gene: NA

CDR3 protein: CASSQDLGQRNEKLFF
CDR3 DNA: TGTGCCAGCAGCCAAGACCTAGGACAGCGTAATGAAAAACTGTTTTTT
J gene: TRBJ1-4
V gene: TRBV14
clone size: NA
D gene: NA

CDR3 protein: CSARGQTRAGELFF
CDR3 DNA: TGCAGTGCTAGAGGCCAGACCAGAGCCGGGGAGCTGTTTTTT
J gene: TRBJ2-2
V gene: TRBV20-1
clone size: NA
D gene: NA

CDR3 protein: CASRQGLNTGELFF
CDR3 DNA: TGTGCCAGCAGACAGGGCCTGAACACCGGGGAGCTGTTTTTT
J gene: TRBJ2-2
V gene: TRBV2
clone size: few
D gene: NA

CDR3 protein: CASSLNRDTGYQPQHF
CDR3 DNA: TGTGCCAGCTCACTAAACCGGGACACGGGATATCAGCCCCAGCATTTT
J gene: TRBJ1-5
V gene: TRBV18
clone size: once
D gene: NA

CDR3 protein: CASSPGQGFTDTQYF
CDR3 DNA: TGTGCCAGTAGCCCGGGACAGGGTTTCACAGATACGCAGTATTTT
J gene: TRBJ2-3
V gene: TRBV19
clone size: NA
D gene: TRBD1

CDR3 protein: CASNRDGNPGELFF
CDR3 DNA: TGTGCCAGCAATCGGGACGGGAACCCGGGGGAACTGTTTTTT
J gene: TRBJ1-4
V gene: TRBV6-1
clone size: NA
D gene: NA

CDR3 protein: CSATPPGSPYEQYF
CDR3 DNA: TGCAGTGCCACGCCCCCCGGGTCGCCCTACGAGCAGTACTTC
J gene: TRBJ2-7
V gene: TRBV20-1
clone size: few
D gene: NA

CDR3 protein: CASSFDRGQPQHF
CDR3 DNA: TGTGCCAGCAGTTTCGACAGGGGTCAGCCCCAGCATTTT
J gene: TRBJ1-5
V gene: TRBV27
clone size: NA
D gene: TRBD1

CDR3 protein: CASRNRVGPFAQYF
CDR3 DNA: TGTGCCAGCAGAAACAGGGTTGGACCCTTCGCGCAGTATTTT
J gene: TRBJ2-3
V gene: TRBV12-3/TRBV12-4
clone size: NA
D gene: NA

CDR3 protein: CASSTLRTGFTDTQYF
CDR3 DNA: TGTGCCAGCAGTACTCTCCGGACTGGATTCACAGATACGCAGTATTTT
J gene: TRBJ2-3
V gene: TRBV28
clone size: NA
D gene: NA

CDR3 protein: CASSLDRGGYEQYF
CDR3 DNA: TGTGCCAGCAGTTTAGACAGGGGAGGCTACGAGCAGTACTTC
J gene: TRBJ2-7
V gene: TRBV27
clone size: NA
D gene: TRBD1

CDR3 protein: CATSSLGQGVGEQYF
CDR3 DNA: TGTGCCACCAGTAGCCTTGGACAGGGTGTGGGCGAGCAGTACTTC
J gene: TRBJ2-7
V gene: TRBV10-3
clone size: NA
D gene: TRBD1

CDR3 protein: CASSSGGGAKLYEQYF
CDR3 DNA: TGTGCCAGCAGCTCTGGTGGGGGCGCAAAATTATACGAGCAGTACTTC
J gene: TRBJ2-7
V gene: TRBV5-8
clone size: NA
D gene: NA

CDR3 protein: CSARDRLGGETQYF
CDR3 DNA: TGCAGTGCTAGAGATCGGCTAGGAGGGGAGACCCAGTACTTC
J gene: TRBJ2-5
V gene: TRBV20-1
clone size: NA
D gene: NA

CDR3 protein: CASSLGSLGEQYF
CDR3 DNA: TGTGCCAGCAGCTTAGGGAGCCTGGGGGAGCAGTACTTC
J gene: TRBJ2-7
V gene: TRBV7-9
clone size: NA
D gene: NA

CDR3 protein: CASSLSSNQPQHF
CDR3 DNA: TGTGCCAGCAGCTTAAGTTCCAATCAGCCCCAGCATTTT
J gene: TRBJ1-5
V gene: TRBV5-5
clone size: NA
D gene: NA

CDR3 protein: CSASNANIREDSTDTQYF
CDR3 DNA: TGCAGTGCTAGCAATGCCAACATCCGGGAAGATAGCACAGATACGCAGTATTTT
J gene: TRBJ2-3
V gene: TRBV20-1
clone size: NA
D gene: NA

CDR3 protein: CASSISGRDTDTQYF
CDR3 DNA: TGTGCCAGCAGCATAAGCGGGAGGGACACAGATACGCAGTATTTT
J gene: TRBJ2-3
V gene: TRBV9
clone size: NA
D gene: TRBD2

CDR3 protein: CSADRSSYNSPLHF
CDR3 DNA: TGCAGTGCTGACAGGAGCTCCTATAATTCACCCCTCCACTTT
J gene: TRBJ1-6
V gene: TRBV20-1
clone size: NA
D gene: NA